The entry below describes one TCR beta chain. Its antigen is as yet unknown. With a J-beta primer mix and a sample-barcoded 5' primer, a second PCR ran about 6 to 11 cycles. MiXCR, run by TCRdb on the 5' RACE reads, gives a single entry per CDR3 protein. Here the sample spans roughly 1,700,000 distinct CDR3 sequences, roughly 27% being singletons. CDR1 is SNHLY, CDR2 FYNNEI, per germline. This CDR3 region has 11 residues. The V end was cut by 6 bases, the J end by 7 bases, with 4 bases between. These data belong to a study of blood T cells in healthy people across ages. Study observations and caveats: More naive CD4+ cells and higher diversity were found in long-lived than in aged donors.

The sequence was obtained from a woman aged 30 to 39 in good health. Sample: blood. The chain recombines TRBV2 with TRBJ1-6; D gene unclear. The CDR3 bases are TGTGCCAGCAGACAGAATTCACCCCTCCACTTT. Its protein is CASRQNSPLHF.